The 21 T cell receptor beta chains below all came from one sample that was sequenced in a study of response to subunit inactivated influenza vaccine. TCRdb reprocessed the RT-PCR reads with MiXCR, giving one entry per CDR3 protein. The profile covers 540,000 or so distinct CDR3 sequences, with 10% to 15% appearing a single time and around 13% taken by the ten largest. The input for sequencing was PBMCs from blood, taken about 6 weeks after vaccination. The receptors were gathered from a man aged 50 or older who received an inactivated influenza vaccine.

The rearrangement uses TRBV11-2 and TRBJ2-7; either TRBD1 or TRBD2 may fit D (6 bases each). There are 15 residues in the CDR3. V lost 6 bases and J lost 4, with 19 bases in between. Germline assignment: CDR1 SGHAT and CDR2 FQNNGV. This CDR3 reads CASSSKRGGLYEQYF. The CDR3 bases are TGTGCCAGCAGTTCTAAACGTGGGGGGCTATACGAGCAGTACTTC.

This clonotype has ten or more counts. The chain joins TRBV12-3 or TRBV12-4 to TRBJ2-1, with 8 bases fitting TRBD2. V lost 3 bases, J lost 15 bases, and 4 bases stayed unmatched. The CDR3 consists of 11 residues. The CDR3 loop reads CASSLGLGAFF. Here the CDR3 DNA reads TGTGCCAGCAGTTTGGGACTAGGTGCGTTCTTC.

This chain joins TRBV20-1 and TRBJ2-2, with 16 bases lining up with TRBD2. CDR3 size: 17 residues. Germline V gene data show CDR1 as DFQATT and CDR2 as SNEGSKA (reference sequence). V gave up 3 bases and J gave up 6 bases; unmatched junction bases: 7. The CDR3 reads CSARAGLAGGLSGELFF. CDR3 bases: TGCAGTGCTAGGGCGGGACTAGCGGGGGGGCTGTCCGGGGAGCTGTTTTTT.

The chain joins TRBV12-3 or TRBV12-4 to TRBJ2-2, with TRBD1 matching 9 bases. The CDR3 extends over 17 amino acids. With V trimmed by 4 bases and J by 7 bases, 13 bases remained unmatched. The CDR3 sequence: CASSSRDRVFVGGELFF. CDR3 in DNA: TGTGCCAGCAGTTCGCGGGACAGGGTTTTTGTTGGCGGGGAGCTGTTTTTT.

This clonotype was seen many times. J is TRBJ2-3 and V is TRBV5-1, with 14 positions matching TRBD2. The J segment lost 5 bases and the V segment lost 3 bases, leaving 5 bases of the junction unmatched. CDR3 length: 16 amino acids. Germline values: CDR1 SGHRS, CDR2 YFSETQ. CDR3 region: CASSSGLAGAKDTQYF. In DNA form, the CDR3 reads TGCGCCAGCAGCTCGGGACTAGCGGGAGCAAAAGATACGCAGTATTTT.

This chain uses TRBV4-1 with TRBJ2-5; possibly TRBD2 for D (5 bases). The V gene's germline CDR1 is MGHRA and CDR2 YSYEKL. Trimming shortened V by 3 bases and J by 3 bases, and 17 bases separated the two germline ends. The CDR3 is made up of 16 amino acids. The CDR3 DNA sequence: TGCGCCAGCAGCCACCCATCACCGGGAACCGAAGAGACCCAGTACTTC. Translated, it gives CASSHPSPGTEETQYF.

This clonotype turned up a few times. This sequence joins TRBV6-2 or TRBV6-3 and TRBJ1-6; the match to TRBD1 covers 9 bases. Germline-derived CDR1 and CDR2 are MNHEY and SVGEGT. The CDR3 covers 14 residues. The J segment lost 13 bases and the V segment lost 10 bases, leaving 14 bases of the junction unmatched. CDR3 in amino acids: CATTNLQGASPLHF. The DNA for the CDR3 is TGTGCCACCACAAACTTACAGGGGGCGTCCCCCCTCCACTTT.

This clonotype has only a few counts. The junction departs from germline at one end; a sequencing error may be responsible. The chain has TRBV12-3 or TRBV12-4 and TRBJ1-3; D may be TRBD1 (6 bases). The CDR3 has 15 residues. The CDR3 DNA follows: TGTGCCAGCAGTTTACCCAGGGGCGTTGGATACACCATATATTTT. This sequence encodes CASSLPRGVGYTIYF.

This clonotype has only a few counts. In nucleotides, the CDR3 is TGTGCCAGCAGCTTGTCCGGGGTCTACGAGCAGTACTTC. It specifies CASSLSGVYEQYF. The rearrangement links TRBV5-6 to TRBJ2-7; D may be TRBD2 (5 bases). The CDR3 is 13 amino acids. Per germline, CDR1 SGHDT and CDR2 YYEEEE. V lost 1 base and J 3 bases, leaving 8 bases between the germline ends.

There are many counts of this clonotype. The chain links TRBV10-3 to TRBJ2-7; unclear D gene. There are 11 residues in the CDR3. V gave up 4 bases and J gave up 6 bases, with 7 bases separating them. CDR1 is ENHRY, CDR2 SYGVKD, per germline. DNA of the CDR3: TGTGCCATCAGTGCGGAGCGCGAGCAGTACTTC. This codes for CAISAEREQYF.

The chain combines TRBV6-6 with TRBJ2-5; 9 bases line up with TRBD1. The CDR3 sequence is 13 residues long. Germline CDR1 reads MNHNY; CDR2 reads SVGAGI (reference sequence). V lost 5 bases to trimming and J lost 6 bases; unmatched junction nucleotides: 4. CDR3 DNA sequence: TGTGCCAGCAGTACAGGGGGCGAAAAGACCCAGTACTTC. It specifies CASSTGGEKTQYF.

This rearrangement joins TRBV10-3 to TRBJ1-6; D not resolved. V lost 6 bases and J lost 7, with 10 bases in between. This CDR3 is 13 amino acids long. The germline V gene has CDR1 ENHRY and CDR2 SYGVKD. The chain's CDR3 is CAISQNLNSPLHF. CDR3 DNA sequence: TGTGCCATCAGCCAGAATCTGAATTCACCCCTCCACTTT.

The chain carries TRBV4-3 and TRBJ1-1; a possible D gene is TRBD1 (5 bases). CDR3 length: 15 residues. V dropped 2 bases and J dropped 0 bases, with 10 bases sitting between them. Per germline, CDR1 LGHNA and CDR2 YSLEER. The CDR3 here is CASSQSGGMNTEAFF. The CDR3 nucleotides read TGCGCCAGCAGCCAATCGGGGGGTATGAACACTGAAGCTTTCTTT.

This clonotype has more than one count but fewer than ten. V gene TRBV3-1 combines with J gene TRBJ2-5; 9 bases are a match to TRBD2. This CDR3 has 19 amino acids. Germline V lookup: CDR1 LGHDT, CDR2 YNNKEL (reference sequence). The J segment lost 5 bases and the V segment lost 1 base, leaving 17 bases of the junction unmatched. CDR3 bases: TGTGCCAGCAGCCAAGGGGCTAGCGGGGCGTTTAGCCGAAGGGAGACCCAGTACTTC. Encoded protein: CASSQGASGAFSRRETQYF.

There are a few counts of this clonotype. V is TRBV5-1 and J is TRBJ2-5; TRBD2 matches at 11 bases. With 2 bases clipped from V and 1 base from J, the junction kept 1 base outside the gene matches. This CDR3 contains 15 residues. Germline V lookup: CDR1 SGHRS, CDR2 YFSETQ. The CDR3 spells CASSFSGGVQETQYF. CDR3 nucleotide sequence: TGCGCCAGCAGCTTTAGCGGGGGGGTCCAAGAGACCCAGTACTTC.

A few counts support this clonotype. The chain couples TRBV15 to TRBJ2-7, with 7 bases fitting TRBD1. The CDR3 runs 15 residues. V lost 4 bases and J lost 2; bases outside the gene matches: 8. Germline assignment: CDR1 LNHNV and CDR2 YYDKDF (reference sequence). The CDR3 here is CATSIRQGSPYEQYF. The CDR3, as DNA: TGTGCCACCAGCATTAGACAGGGATCTCCCTACGAGCAGTACTTC.

Ten or more counts support this clonotype. The J gene is TRBJ2-1, the V gene TRBV29-1; 8 bases fit TRBD2. V dropped 7 bases and J dropped 4; count of bases not matched to a gene: 6. The germline gives CDR1 SQVTM, CDR2 ANQGSEA. This CDR3 spans 13 amino acids. CDR3: CSGRLARYNEQFF. DNA of the CDR3: TGCAGCGGAAGACTAGCGAGATACAATGAGCAGTTCTTC.

This clonotype was observed a few times. The chain links TRBV7-9 to TRBJ2-1, with D uncertain. CDR1 is SEHNR, CDR2 FQNEAQ, per germline (reference sequence). The CDR3 spans 11 residues. Trimming shortened V by 6 bases and J by 7 bases, and 7 bases separated the two germline ends. The CDR3, as DNA: TGTGCCAGCAGAATGGGGAATGAGCAGTTCTTC. Protein sequence: CASRMGNEQFF. The whole variable domain, filled in from reference TRBV7-9 and TRBJ2-1, reads DTGVSQNPRHKITKRGQNVTFRCDPISEHNRLYWYRQTLGQGPEFLTYFQNEAQLEKSRLLSDRFSAERPKGSFSTLEIQRTEQGDSAMYLCASRMGNEQFFGPGTRLTVL.

As to this clonotype: Compared with germline, one end of the junction differs, possibly owing to a read error. The chain couples TRBV10-3 to TRBJ1-5, with D possibly being TRBD1 (5 bases). Germline CDR1 ENHRY, CDR2 SYGVKD. The CDR3 is 13 amino acids. CDR3 loop: CAFRRGDNQPQHF. The CDR3 nucleotides read TGTGCCTTCAGGAGAGGGGACAATCAGCCCCAGCATTTT.

This sequence joins TRBV12-3 or TRBV12-4 and TRBJ2-5, with TRBD1 matching 11 bases. The CDR3 consists of 16 residues. J was trimmed by 5 bases and V by 0 bases; bases with no gene match: 5. The CDR3 protein is CASSLARTGGGETQYF. DNA for the CDR3: TGTGCCAGCAGTTTAGCTAGGACAGGGGGCGGGGAGACCCAGTACTTC.

The CDR3 protein is CSAPTGRARYEQYF. CDR3 coding DNA: TGCAGTGCGCCTACAGGAAGGGCGAGGTACGAGCAGTACTTC. V usage is TRBV20-1 and J usage is TRBJ2-7; D is perhaps TRBD1 (5 bases). Trimming took off 6 bases at V and 4 bases at J, with 19 bases between the two ends. The CDR3 is made up of 14 amino acids. Looked up from germline, CDR1 is DFQATT and CDR2 is SNEGSKA (reference sequence).